This paragraph reports one T cell receptor (beta chain). This entry is derived from a study of blood T cell repertoires in COVID-19. This CDR3 is 13 amino acids long. Trimming left V 2 bases short and J 7 bases short, with 6 bases between. The V gene's germline CDR1 is SGHTA and CDR2 FQGNSA. This table comes from immunoSEQ multiplex PCR, and its TCRdb copy is limited to in-frame clones, with some not included. Among 100,000 to 150,000 clones listed, more than 70% were seen once. The source material was peripheral blood. The sequence came from a woman aged 25 to 45 who had recovered from COVID-19. This chain uses TRBV7-2 with TRBJ1-6, with no clear D. CDR3 nucleotides: TGTGCCAGCAGCTTATCCCCGAATTCACCCCTCCACTTT. Its protein is CASSLSPNSPLHF.